Listed below are T cell receptor beta chains from one sample, sequenced in a study of T-cell reconstitution after alpha-beta-depleted transplantation in children. TCRdb passed the PCR reads through MiXCR, listing each CDR3 protein once. The data hold about 300,000 distinct CDR3 sequences, with around a tenth observed a single time. Sequencing used PBMCs, obtained before TCRalphabeta/CD19-depleted stem cell transplant. These TCRs come from a boy in the first two years of life with acute myeloid leukemia, due to receive a stem cell transplant. Both conserved end residues are part of each CDR3. Clone size, where shown, is once, few, many, or a class for clones that have expanded.

J	size	V	CDR3
TRBJ2-3	.	TRBV15	CATSRDGWVVSTTDTQYF
TRBJ2-7	few	TRBV11-3	CASSLGPGGSHEQYF
TRBJ2-3	many	TRBV11-1	CASSRLAGGLRTTDTQYF
TRBJ2-1	few	TRBV18	CASSPTSAEQFF
TRBJ1-2	many	TRBV12-3/TRBV12-4	CASSRDRANYGYTF
TRBJ2-5	few	TRBV5-1	CASSLAWASQETQYF
TRBJ1-1	many	TRBV20-1	CSARDLPGRKTEAFF
TRBJ2-3	few	TRBV27	CASSYMGPGTQYF
TRBJ1-1	few	TRBV6-1	CASSGMVNTEAFF
TRBJ1-6	many	TRBV5-4	CASSPHGGSPLHF
TRBJ2-7	many	TRBV28	CASSSWTRSYEQYF
TRBJ2-7	.	TRBV12-3/TRBV12-4	CASSPATGGRNEQYF
TRBJ2-1	.	TRBV7-3	CASSLYGRRAGDNEQFF
TRBJ2-2	once	TRBV6-5	CASSYTPGLPGGLFF